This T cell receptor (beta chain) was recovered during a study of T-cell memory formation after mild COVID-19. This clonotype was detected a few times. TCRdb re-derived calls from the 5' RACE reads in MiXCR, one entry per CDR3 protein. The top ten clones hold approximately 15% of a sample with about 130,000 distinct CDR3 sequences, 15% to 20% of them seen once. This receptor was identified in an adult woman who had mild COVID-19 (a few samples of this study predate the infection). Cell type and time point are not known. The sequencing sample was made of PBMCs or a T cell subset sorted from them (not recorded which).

This CDR3 reads CAIRTVSYEQYF. CDR3 nucleotide sequence: TGTGCCATAAGGACAGTCTCCTACGAGCAGTACTTC. This chain links TRBV11-2 with TRBJ2-7, with a possible D match to TRBD1 (6 bases). The V and J ends lost 10 bases and 0 bases respectively, with 10 bases between them. This CDR3 is 12 amino acids long. CDR1 is SGHAT and CDR2 is FQNNGV in the germline V gene. Looking up the rest from reference TRBV11-2 and TRBJ2-7 gives the full variable domain: EAGVAQSPRYKIIEKRQSVAFWCNPISGHATLYWYQQILGQGPKLLIQFQNNGVVDDSQLPKDRFSAERLKGVDSTLKIQPAKLEDSAVYLCAIRTVSYEQYFGPGTRLTVT.